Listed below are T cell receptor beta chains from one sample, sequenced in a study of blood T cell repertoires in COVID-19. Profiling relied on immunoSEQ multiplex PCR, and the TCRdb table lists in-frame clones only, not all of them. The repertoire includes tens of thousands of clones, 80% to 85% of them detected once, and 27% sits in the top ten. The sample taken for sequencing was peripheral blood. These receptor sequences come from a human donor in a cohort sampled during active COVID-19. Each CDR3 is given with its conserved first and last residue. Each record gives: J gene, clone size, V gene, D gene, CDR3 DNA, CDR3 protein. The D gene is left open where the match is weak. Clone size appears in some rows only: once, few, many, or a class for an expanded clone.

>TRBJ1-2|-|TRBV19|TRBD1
TGTGCCAGTAGTCGACAACAGGGGTTGAAGGGCTACACCTTC
CASSRQQGLKGYTF
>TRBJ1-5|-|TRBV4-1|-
TGCGCCAGCAGCCTGGCTCAGGCTCAGCCCCAGCATTTT
CASSLAQAQPQHF
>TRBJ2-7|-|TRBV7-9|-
TGTGCCAGCAGCTTAGGGGCCAAAGGATTGTACGAGCAGTACTTC
CASSLGAKGLYEQYF
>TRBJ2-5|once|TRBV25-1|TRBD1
TGTGCCAGCAGCCCACGTCAGGGGGTTGACCAAGAGACCCAGTACTTC
CASSPRQGVDQETQYF
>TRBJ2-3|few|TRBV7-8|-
TGTGCCAGCAGCTTAGCTAGCATCGCAGATACGCAGTATTTT
CASSLASIADTQYF
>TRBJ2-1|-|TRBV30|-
TGTGCCTGGAGGGGGATCAGGGGCTACAATGAGCAGTTCTTC
CAWRGIRGYNEQFF
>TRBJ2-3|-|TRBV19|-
TGTGCCAGTAACCCCCATAGCGGAAGCACAGATACGCAGTATTTT
CASNPHSGSTDTQYF
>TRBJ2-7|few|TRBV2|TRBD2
TGTGCCAGCAAGCCGGGGGGCTCCTACGAGCAGTACTTC
CASKPGGSYEQYF
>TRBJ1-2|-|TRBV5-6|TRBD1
TGTGCCAGCAGCTTGGACAGGGGGTCAATAAACTATGGCTACACCTTC
CASSLDRGSINYGYTF
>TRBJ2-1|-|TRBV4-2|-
TGTGCCAGCAGCCCATCGACAGGCAGCTCCTACAATGAGCAGTTCTTC
CASSPSTGSSYNEQFF
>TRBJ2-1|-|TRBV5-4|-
TGTGCCAGCAGCTTGTCGGGGGGCGGCTACAATGAGCAGTTCTTC
CASSLSGGGYNEQFF
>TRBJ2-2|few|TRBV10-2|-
TGCGCCAGCAGTGAGCACAGGAAAGGTTGGAACGGGGAGCTGTTTTTT
CASSEHRKGWNGELFF
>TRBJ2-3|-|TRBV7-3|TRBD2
TGTGCCAGCAGCCTCGGACTAGCGGGGGTGCAGGCGCAGTATTTT
CASSLGLAGVQAQYF
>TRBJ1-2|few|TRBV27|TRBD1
TGTGCCAGCAGTTTTCTCGGACAGGGCTTCGGCTATGGCTACACCTTC
CASSFLGQGFGYGYTF
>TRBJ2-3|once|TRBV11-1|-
TGTGCCAGCAGCCCCCGGTCGGGGACAGATACGCAGTATTTT
CASSPRSGTDTQYF
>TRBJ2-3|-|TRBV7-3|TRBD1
TGTGCCAGCAGCTTAACGAGGGGGCTGGAAGATACGCAGTATTTT
CASSLTRGLEDTQYF
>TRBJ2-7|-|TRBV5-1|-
TGCGCCAGCAAGGAGGAAGGCTCCTACGAGCAGTACTTC
CASKEEGSYEQYF
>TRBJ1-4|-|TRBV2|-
TGTGCCAGCTGTGGGGCCTCGGGGGGGTACCTTAATGAAAAACTGTTTTTT
CASCGASGGYLNEKLFF
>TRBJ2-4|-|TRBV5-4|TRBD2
TGTGCCAGCAGCCAGACTAGCGGGGGCCAGGGGGACATTCAGTACTTC
CASSQTSGGQGDIQYF
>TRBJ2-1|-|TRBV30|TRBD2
TGTGCCTGTACTACTAGCGGGGGGGAGCAGTTCTTC
CACTTSGGEQFF
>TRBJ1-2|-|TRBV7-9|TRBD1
TGTGCCAGCAGGGACAGGGCTTCGGGTTATGGCTACACCTTC
CASRDRASGYGYTF
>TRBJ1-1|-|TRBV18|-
TGTGCCAGCTCACCGAGACAGACTGAAGCTTTCTTT
CASSPRQTEAFF
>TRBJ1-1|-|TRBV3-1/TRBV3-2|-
TGTGCCAGCAGCCAGTGGAGTGAAGCTTTCTTT
CASSQWSEAFF
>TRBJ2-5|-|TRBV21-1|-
TGTGCCAGCAGCAATGATAGCGGGGGACCTCAAGAGACCCAGTACTTC
CASSNDSGGPQETQYF
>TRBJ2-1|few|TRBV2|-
TGTGCCAGCAACCTCGAGAGCTCCTACAATGAGCAGTTCTTC
CASNLESSYNEQFF
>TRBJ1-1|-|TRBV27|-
TGTGCCAGCAGCCAGAAGAGGTACACTGAAGCTTTCTTT
CASSQKRYTEAFF
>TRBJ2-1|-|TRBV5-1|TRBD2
TGCGCCAGCAGCGCCTCTAGCGGACTATACAATGAGCAGTTCTTC
CASSASSGLYNEQFF
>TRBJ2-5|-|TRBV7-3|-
TGTGCCAGCAGCCCTCGAGCCGGAGAGACCCAGTACTTC
CASSPRAGETQYF